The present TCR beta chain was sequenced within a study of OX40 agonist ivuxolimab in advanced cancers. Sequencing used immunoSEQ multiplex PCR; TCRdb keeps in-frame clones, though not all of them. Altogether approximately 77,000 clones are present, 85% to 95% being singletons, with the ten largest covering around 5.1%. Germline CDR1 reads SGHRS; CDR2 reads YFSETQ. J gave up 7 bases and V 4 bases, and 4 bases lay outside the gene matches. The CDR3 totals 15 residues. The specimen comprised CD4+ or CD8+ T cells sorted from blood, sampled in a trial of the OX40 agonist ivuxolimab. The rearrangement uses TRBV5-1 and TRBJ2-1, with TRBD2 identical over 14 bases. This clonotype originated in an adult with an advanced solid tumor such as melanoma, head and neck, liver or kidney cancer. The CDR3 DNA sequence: TGCGCCAGCAGCCCCGGGACTAGCGGGAGAAATGAGCAGTTCTTC. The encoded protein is CASSPGTSGRNEQFF.